This TCR beta chain is drawn from a study of blood T cell repertoires in COVID-19. Study as a whole: COVID-19 samples, acute and convalescent, were from the United States, Italy and Spain. T cells, B-cell-depleted T cells, or PBMCs provided the cDNA or gDNA that served as material.

The CDR3 loop spans 15 amino acids. Trimming removed 5 bases at V and 5 bases at J, with 16 bases between. Looked up from germline, CDR1 is SGHVS and CDR2 is FQNEAQ. Authors' processing steps: Estimation of nucleated cell counts relied on the amplification of reference gene primers. The table came from immunoSEQ multiplex PCR; TCRdb's copy has only in-frame clones and leaves some out. V and J calls plus clone size are reproduced from that table; the DNA served to infer D and trimming. Among about 190,000 clones, about nine tenths were seen once, and the ten largest hold around 0.5%. This clonotype was sampled from a man in his forties or fifties with acute or convalescent COVID-19. Sample: peripheral blood. The gene calls are TRBV7-8 and TRBJ1-3; weak D call: TRBD1 (6 bases). Here the CDR3 DNA reads TGTGCCAGCAGCCTACAGGGAGTTTACCGAAACACCATATATTTT. Translation: CASSLQGVYRNTIYF. The complete variable domain, with remaining parts taken from reference TRBV7-8 and TRBJ1-3, reads GAGVSQSPRYKVAKRGQDVALRCDPISGHVSLFWYQQALGQGPEFLTYFQNEAQLDKSGLPSDRFFAERPEGSVSTLKIQRTQQEDSAVYLCASSLQGVYRNTIYFGEGSWLTVV.